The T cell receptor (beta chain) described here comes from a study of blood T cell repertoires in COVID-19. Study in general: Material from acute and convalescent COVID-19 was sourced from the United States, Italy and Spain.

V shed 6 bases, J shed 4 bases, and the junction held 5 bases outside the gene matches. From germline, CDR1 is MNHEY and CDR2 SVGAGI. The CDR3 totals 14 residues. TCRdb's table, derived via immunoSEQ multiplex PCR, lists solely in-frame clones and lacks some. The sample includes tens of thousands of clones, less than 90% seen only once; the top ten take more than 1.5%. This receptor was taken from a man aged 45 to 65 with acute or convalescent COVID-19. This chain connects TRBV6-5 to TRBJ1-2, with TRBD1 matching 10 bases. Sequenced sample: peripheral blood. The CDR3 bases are TGTGCCAGCAGCCCCCGGGACAGGGGCTATGGCTACACCTTC. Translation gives CASSPRDRGYGYTF.